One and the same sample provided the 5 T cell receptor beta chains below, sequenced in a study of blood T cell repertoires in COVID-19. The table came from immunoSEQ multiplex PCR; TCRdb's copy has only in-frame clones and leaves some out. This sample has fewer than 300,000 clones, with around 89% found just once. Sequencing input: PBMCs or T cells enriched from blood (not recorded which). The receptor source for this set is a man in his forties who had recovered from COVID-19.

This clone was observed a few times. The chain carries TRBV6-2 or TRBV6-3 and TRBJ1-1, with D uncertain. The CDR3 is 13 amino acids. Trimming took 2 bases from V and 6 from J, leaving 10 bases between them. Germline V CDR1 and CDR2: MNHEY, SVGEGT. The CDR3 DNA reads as TGTGCCAGCAGTTACGTATTGAGCGCTGAAGCTTTCTTT. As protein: CASSYVLSAEAFF.

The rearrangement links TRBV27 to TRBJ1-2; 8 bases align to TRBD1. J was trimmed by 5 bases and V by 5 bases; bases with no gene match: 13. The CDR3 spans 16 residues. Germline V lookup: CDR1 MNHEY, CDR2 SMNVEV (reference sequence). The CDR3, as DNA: TGTGCCAGCAGTATGGACAGGGTAGGGGCTTTTTATGGCTACACCTTC. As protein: CASSMDRVGAFYGYTF.

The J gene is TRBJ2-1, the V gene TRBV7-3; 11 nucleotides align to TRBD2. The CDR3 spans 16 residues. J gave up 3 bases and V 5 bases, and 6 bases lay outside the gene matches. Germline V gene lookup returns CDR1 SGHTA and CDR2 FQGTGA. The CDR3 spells CASSGQGTSGYNEQFF. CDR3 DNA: TGTGCCAGCAGCGGGCAAGGGACTAGCGGCTACAATGAGCAGTTCTTC.

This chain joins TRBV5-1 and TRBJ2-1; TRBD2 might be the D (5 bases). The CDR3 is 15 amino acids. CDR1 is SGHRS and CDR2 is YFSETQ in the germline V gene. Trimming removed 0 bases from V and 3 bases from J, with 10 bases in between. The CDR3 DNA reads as TGCGCCAGCAGCTTGGTATCGGGATACTACAATGAGCAGTTCTTC. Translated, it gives CASSLVSGYYNEQFF.

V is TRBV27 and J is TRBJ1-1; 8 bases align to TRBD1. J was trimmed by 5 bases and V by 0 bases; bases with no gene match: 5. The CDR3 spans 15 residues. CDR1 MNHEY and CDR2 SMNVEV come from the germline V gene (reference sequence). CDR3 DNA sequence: TGTGCCAGCAGTTTATCAACAGGGGGGTGGACTGAAGCTTTCTTT. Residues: CASSLSTGGWTEAFF.